This T cell receptor beta chain came from a study of cytomegalovirus exposure and HLA in healthy donors. Among the approximately 130 subjects of the validation cohort, separate from the approximately 660-subject first cohort, were the donors. This CDR3 spans 16 amino acids. Germline CDR1 LNHDA, CDR2 SQIVND (reference sequence). Trimming cost V 5 bases and J 0 bases; bases outside gene matches: 2. Of note for this clone: The antigen is unknown.

General observations from the study: Among TCR beta chains, those listed as cytomegalovirus-associated numbered roughly 150.

Using immunoSEQ multiplex PCR, the repertoire was profiled, and TCRdb retains in-frame clones only, with some absent. The data hold approximately 280,000 clones, with about 86% observed a single time. This TCR was recovered from a woman aged 18-30 years in good health and CMV-seronegative. Material: PBMCs. V is TRBV19 and J is TRBJ2-6; 9 bases are shared with TRBD1. This CDR3 is CASSDRGNSGANVLTF. CDR3 DNA: TGTGCCAGTAGTGACAGGGGGAACTCTGGGGCCAACGTCCTGACTTTC.